These T cell receptor beta chains were read from a single sample in a study of T cell responses to AZD1222 COVID-19 vaccine. Produced via immunoSEQ multiplex PCR; TCRdb's table is partial and in-frame only. The sample includes roughly 100,000 clones, 89% of them seen just once. Specimen: peripheral blood, collected 28 days after the second AZD1222 dose. The receptors here all came from an adult who received the AZD1222 COVID-19 vaccine. The CDR3 runs from the conserved cysteine through the conserved F or W. D genes are given only for firm matches. Clone size, where shown, is once, few, many, or a class for clones that have expanded.

J gene | clone size | V gene | D gene | CDR3 DNA | CDR3 protein
TRBJ2-1 | NA | TRBV10-3 | NA | TGTGCCATCAGTTCGAGTCATAGTAACTCCTACAATGAGCAGTTCTTC | CAISSSHSNSYNEQFF
TRBJ2-7 | NA | TRBV20-1 | NA | TGCAGTGCTATAATCCCGGGAGAGCAGTACTTC | CSAIIPGEQYF
TRBJ2-2 | NA | TRBV5-6 | NA | TGTGCCAGCAGCTTGGGACCTCCCGCGGGCTTAGGCACCGGGGAGCTGTTTTTT | CASSLGPPAGLGTGELFF
TRBJ1-5 | NA | TRBV16 | NA | TGTGCCAGCAGCCAATGGGGAGGGTATAGCAATCAGCCCCAGCATTTT | CASSQWGGYSNQPQHF
TRBJ2-7 | NA | TRBV10-3 | TRBD2 | TGTGCCATCAGTGACGGGACTAGCGGACCCTACGAGCAGTACTTC | CAISDGTSGPYEQYF
TRBJ1-1 | few | TRBV5-1 | NA | TGCGCCAGCAGCTCCCCTACACTGAACACTGAAGCTTTCTTT | CASSSPTLNTEAFF
TRBJ2-2 | NA | TRBV3-1/TRBV3-2 | TRBD2 | TGTGCCAGCAGCCTCAGCGGGAGGGGGACCGGGGAGCTGTTTTTT | CASSLSGRGTGELFF
TRBJ1-2 | few | TRBV11-2 | NA | TGTGCCAGCAGCTCGACAGCCCAGGCTTCCTATGGCTACACCTTC | CASSSTAQASYGYTF
TRBJ2-2 | NA | TRBV7-2 | TRBD2 | TGTGCCAGCAGCGCTACCGGGACTAGGGCATCCGGGGAGCTGTTTTTT | CASSATGTRASGELFF
TRBJ2-5 | NA | TRBV7-2 | NA | TGTGCCACCCTGAGGGACACCTACCAAGAGACCCAGTACTTC | CATLRDTYQETQYF
TRBJ2-5 | once | TRBV9 | TRBD1 | TGTGCCAGCAGCGCAGGGGGAGAGACCCAGTACTTC | CASSAGGETQYF
TRBJ1-4 | NA | TRBV15 | NA | TGTGCCACCAGCAAAAAGGGGATTAATGAAAAACTGTTTTTT | CATSKKGINEKLFF
TRBJ2-3 | NA | TRBV7-2 | TRBD2 | TGTGCCAGCAGCTTAGTAGTTGGGGGTGGCGGGAGAGCAGATACGCAGTATTTT | CASSLVVGGGGRADTQYF
TRBJ1-1 | NA | TRBV18 | NA | TGTGCCAGCTCACCAATCCTAGACACTGAAGCTTTCTTT | CASSPILDTEAFF
TRBJ2-1 | NA | TRBV9 | NA | TGTGCCAGCAGCGTAGTGGGGGAGGGGGATAATGAGCAGTTCTTC | CASSVVGEGDNEQFF
TRBJ2-6 | NA | TRBV3-1/TRBV3-2 | TRBD1 | TGTGCCAGCAGCCGAGACAGGGGATCTGGGGCCAACGTCCTGACTTTC | CASSRDRGSGANVLTF
TRBJ2-7 | NA | TRBV7-6 | TRBD1 | TGTGCCAGCAGCCCCGGGACAGGGGGTACATACGAGCAGTACTTC | CASSPGTGGTYEQYF
TRBJ1-1 | NA | TRBV28 | TRBD1 | TGTGCCAGCAGTCGGGACAGGGTTACGAATGAAGCTTTCTTT | CASSRDRVTNEAFF
TRBJ1-5 | NA | TRBV9 | NA | TGTGCCAGCAGCCCCGGACAGTTTCGGCAGCCCCAGCATTTT | CASSPGQFRQPQHF
TRBJ2-6 | NA | TRBV5-6 | NA | TGTGCCAGCAGCTTGGGGCCGGCTTCCAACGTCCTGACTTTC | CASSLGPASNVLTF
TRBJ2-1 | NA | TRBV3-1/TRBV3-2 | NA | TGTGCCAGCAGCCAAGTCTCTCAGGGGACTTTTAATGAGCAGTTCTTC | CASSQVSQGTFNEQFF
TRBJ2-7 | NA | TRBV5-5 | TRBD2 | TGTGCCAGCAGCGCCGGACTAGCGGGAGGCTACGAGCAGTACTTC | CASSAGLAGGYEQYF
TRBJ1-2 | NA | TRBV29-1 | NA | TGCAGCGTTCCTAGGGGTGCGAACTATGGCTACACCTTC | CSVPRGANYGYTF
TRBJ2-1 | NA | TRBV3-1/TRBV3-2 | TRBD2 | TGTGCCAGCAGTCCCGGGACTAGCACTCCCAATGAGCAGTTCTTC | CASSPGTSTPNEQFF
TRBJ2-2 | NA | TRBV2 | TRBD2 | TGTGCCAGCAGTGGAACTAGCGGGAGGGCCGTTGCCGGGGAGCTGTTTTTT | CASSGTSGRAVAGELFF
TRBJ1-1 | NA | TRBV5-4 | NA | TGTGCCAGCAGCTTGGGGGCCCGGGACACTGAAGCTTTCTTT | CASSLGARDTEAFF
TRBJ1-2 | once | TRBV28 | TRBD1 | TGTGCCAGCAGTACCCGACAGGGAGTAAACTATGGCTACACCTTC | CASSTRQGVNYGYTF
TRBJ2-7 | NA | TRBV6-5 | TRBD1 | TGTGCCAGCAGTCCGAGACAGGGGGCTATCGACGAGCAGTACTTC | CASSPRQGAIDEQYF
TRBJ1-4 | NA | TRBV4-1 | NA | TGCGCCAGCAGCGAAGAGGGGAGGCGGACTAATGAAAAACTGTTTTTT | CASSEEGRRTNEKLFF
TRBJ2-7 | NA | TRBV12-2 | NA | TGTGCAAGTCGCTTAGCGCTTTTAGGAAACTCCTACGAGCAGTACTTC | CASRLALLGNSYEQYF
TRBJ2-7 | NA | TRBV27 | TRBD2 | TGTGCCAGCAGTTCCACCCCTAGCGGGACCAACGAGCAGTACTTC | CASSSTPSGTNEQYF
TRBJ2-7 | NA | TRBV28 | NA | TGTGCCAGCAGTAGCAACCCCCGGTCCAACGAGCAGTACTTC | CASSSNPRSNEQYF
TRBJ1-1 | few | TRBV5-6 | TRBD1 | TGTGCCAGCAGCTTGGCCAGGGGACAGCGGACTTCGAACACTGAAGCTTTCTTT | CASSLARGQRTSNTEAFF